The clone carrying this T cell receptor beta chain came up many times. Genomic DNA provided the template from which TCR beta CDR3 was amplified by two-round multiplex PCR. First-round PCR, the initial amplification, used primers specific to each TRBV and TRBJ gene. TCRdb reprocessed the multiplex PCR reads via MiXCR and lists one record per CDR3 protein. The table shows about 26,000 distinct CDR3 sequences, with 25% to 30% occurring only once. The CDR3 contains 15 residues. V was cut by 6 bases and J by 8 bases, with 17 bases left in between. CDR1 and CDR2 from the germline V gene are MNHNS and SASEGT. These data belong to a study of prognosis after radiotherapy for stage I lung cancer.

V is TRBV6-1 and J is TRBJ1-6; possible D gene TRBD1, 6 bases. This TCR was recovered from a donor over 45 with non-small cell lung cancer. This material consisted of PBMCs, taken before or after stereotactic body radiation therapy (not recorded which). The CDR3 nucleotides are TGTGCCAGCAGGATCCGGGACACGGGATATTCACCCCTCCACTTT. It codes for CASRIRDTGYSPLHF.